This is a list of T cell receptor beta chains from one sample in a study of shared clonotypes between healthy human individuals. The assay was immunoSEQ multiplex PCR, and TCRdb's table has in-frame clones only and misses some. The table includes approximately 500,000 clones, 65% to 85% detected once. Input material: PBMCs. All receptors come from a woman aged 40 to 55 in good health. Some clones in this sample may be carry-over from other donors' samples. Each CDR3 is given with its conserved first and last residue. A D gene is named only where the DNA matches it firmly.

v_gene	j_gene	d_gene	CDR3aa
TRBV6-6	TRBJ1-5	NA	CASRPRFSNQPQHF
TRBV9	TRBJ2-7	NA	CASSVGRGGEQYF
TRBV4-1	TRBJ1-2	TRBD1	CASSSRDTGTGAVGYGYTF
TRBV9	TRBJ1-4	TRBD1	CASSVMPTGGNEKLFF
TRBV5-4	TRBJ2-7	NA	CASSLGQLSYEQYF
TRBV30	TRBJ1-4	TRBD1	CAWSSLGQGRGFEKLFF
TRBV5-1	TRBJ2-7	TRBD1	CASSPQTGRDEQYF
TRBV11-2	TRBJ2-5	NA	CASSLWQGIQETQYF
TRBV4-1	TRBJ2-1	TRBD2	CASRDLAGERSNEQFF
TRBV5-4	TRBJ1-2	TRBD1	CASSERTGVFGYTF
TRBV5-1	TRBJ2-7	NA	CASSSEEGPGEQYF
TRBV7-7	TRBJ2-5	NA	CASSLGRGSQETQYF
TRBV23-1	TRBJ2-7	NA	CASSQSTGFEQYF
TRBV4-2	TRBJ2-7	TRBD2	CASSQDPGLAGYEQYF
TRBV4-3	TRBJ2-7	NA	CASSHLGRSYEQYF
TRBV6-1	TRBJ1-6	NA	CASSDYNSPLHF
TRBV2	TRBJ1-4	NA	CASIRGGTNEKLFF
TRBV11-2	TRBJ2-5	TRBD2	CASSYNIAGEETQYF
TRBV15	TRBJ2-3	NA	CATSVPGAGWTDTQYF
TRBV5-1	TRBJ2-1	TRBD2	CASTPDPSGQQFF
TRBV2	TRBJ1-1	TRBD1	CASSEGTGTEAFF
TRBV19	TRBJ2-7	TRBD1	CASTPTGQYEQYF
TRBV19	TRBJ2-7	NA	CASSSTLTRYEQYF
TRBV19	TRBJ2-7	TRBD1	CASSIKVNLGTALYEQYF